This T cell receptor (beta chain) was recorded in a study of early stage breast cancer tumors. Study background: Samples were sequenced at 9 to 10-fold average coverage. Notes on the study in general: Unsorted bulk genomic DNA sequencing lacked pairing and functional marker data. Commonly generated sequences made up most enriched TCRB sequences shared between patients.

The assay was immunoSEQ multiplex PCR, and TCRdb's table has in-frame clones only and misses some. Of about 3,000 clones listed, roughly 60% are singletons. Turning to this clone: Antigen unknown.

The CDR3 extends over 15 amino acids. The J segment lost 11 bases and the V segment lost 2 bases, leaving 9 bases of the junction unmatched. Germline V CDR1 and CDR2: MGHDK, SYGVNS. The rearrangement joins TRBV25-1 to TRBJ2-5; 12 positions agree with TRBD1. Material: breast tumor tissue. This clonotype was obtained from a person aged 35-55 years with breast cancer. The CDR3 sequence: CASSETGTGGGEQYF. CDR3 nucleotide sequence: TGTGCCAGCAGTGAAACCGGGACAGGGGGCGGTGAGCAGTACTTC.